The 4 T cell receptor beta chains listed next were all sequenced from one sample in a study of cytomegalovirus exposure and HLA in healthy donors. Amplification used 60 Vbeta primers and 13 Jbeta primers. Libraries were prepared by immunoSEQ multiplex PCR; TCRdb keeps only in-frame clonotypes and omits some of them. Here the sample spans 84,000 or so clones, roughly 58% being singletons. Sequencing input: PBMCs. The receptors shown here come from a woman aged 25-40 years in good health and CMV-seropositive.

The chain employs TRBV9 and TRBJ1-4, with D maybe TRBD1 (5 bases). Trimming cost V 1 base and J 0 bases, with 13 bases left between them. There are 17 residues in the CDR3. In germline, CDR1 is SGDLS, CDR2 YYNGEE. The CDR3 reads CASSVRGGGTTNEKLFF. CDR3 sequence (DNA): TGTGCCAGCAGCGTACGTGGGGGAGGCACAACTAATGAAAAACTGTTTTTT.

J is TRBJ1-4 and V is TRBV30, with TRBD1 as a possible D gene (6 bases). Germline CDR1 is GTSNPN and CDR2 is SVGIG (reference sequence). V gave up 5 bases and J gave up 4 bases, with 14 bases separating them. This CDR3 has 14 residues. DNA for the CDR3: TGTGCCTGGCAGCCTGGACAGTTTAATGAAAAACTGTTTTTT. It is translated as CAWQPGQFNEKLFF.

This rearrangement joins TRBV14 to TRBJ1-1, with D perhaps matching TRBD1 (5 bases). V was cut by 0 bases and J by 8 bases, with 16 bases left in between. The CDR3 contains 15 residues. Germline CDR1 SGHDN, CDR2 FVKESK. As DNA, the CDR3 is TGTGCCAGCAGCCAAGATGGTACGGGGGTCGCGGAAGCTTTCTTT. It translates to CASSQDGTGVAEAFF. Full variable domain (remainder filled in from reference TRBV14 and TRBJ1-1): EAGVTQFPSHSVIEKGQTVTLRCDPISGHDNLYWYRRVMGKEIKFLLHFVKESKQDESGMPNNRFLAERTGGTYSTLKVQPAELEDSGVYFCASSQDGTGVAEAFFGQGTRLTVV.

The rearrangement links TRBV7-3 to TRBJ2-7, with 8 bases identical to TRBD1. The germline gives CDR1 SGHTA, CDR2 FQGTGA. This CDR3 spans 15 amino acids. V shed 1 base, J shed 4 bases, and the junction held 6 bases outside the gene matches. CDR3 nucleotides: TGTGCCAGCAGCTTAATGGCAGGGGGCTTTTACGAGCAGTACTTC. Translation gives CASSLMAGGFYEQYF.